Below, one T cell receptor beta chain is given with its context. Germline V lookup: CDR1 MGHRA, CDR2 YSYEKL. Trimming removed 1 base from V and 10 bases from J; junction bases left unmatched: 6. This CDR3 has 15 amino acids. The entry originates in a study of T-cell memory formation after mild COVID-19. Study information: The study found TCR clusters largely donor specific.

One entry per CDR3 protein results from TCRdb running MiXCR on the 5' RACE reads. The sample yields almost 550,000 distinct CDR3 sequences, approximately 20% seen once. The receptor's source is an adult woman who had mild COVID-19 (a few samples of this study predate the infection). Cell type and time point are not known. Sequencing used PBMCs or a T cell subset sorted from them (not recorded which). The chain combines TRBV4-1 with TRBJ1-4; 10 nucleotides agree with TRBD1. The CDR3 is CASSQVGQGKGKLFF. The CDR3 DNA sequence: TGCGCCAGCAGCCAAGTGGGACAGGGGAAGGGAAAACTGTTTTTT.